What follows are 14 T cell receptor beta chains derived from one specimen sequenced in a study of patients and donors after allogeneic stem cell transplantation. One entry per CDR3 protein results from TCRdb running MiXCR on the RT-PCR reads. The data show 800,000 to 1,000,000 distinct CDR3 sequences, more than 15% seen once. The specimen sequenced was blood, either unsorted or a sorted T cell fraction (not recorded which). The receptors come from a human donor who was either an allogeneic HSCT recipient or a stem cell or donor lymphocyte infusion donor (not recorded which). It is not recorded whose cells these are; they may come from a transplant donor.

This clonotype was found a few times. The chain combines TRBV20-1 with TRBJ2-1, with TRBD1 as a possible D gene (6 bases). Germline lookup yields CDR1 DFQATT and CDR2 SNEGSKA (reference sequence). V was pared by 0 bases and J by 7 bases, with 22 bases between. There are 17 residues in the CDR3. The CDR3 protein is CSARDLGDTYPGNEQFF. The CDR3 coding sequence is TGCAGTGCTAGAGATTTAGGGGACACGTACCCTGGGAATGAGCAGTTCTTC.

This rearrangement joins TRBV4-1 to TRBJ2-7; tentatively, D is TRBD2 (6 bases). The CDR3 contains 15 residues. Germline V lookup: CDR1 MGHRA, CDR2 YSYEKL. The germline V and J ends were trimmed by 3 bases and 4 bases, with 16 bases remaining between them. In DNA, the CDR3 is TGCGCCAGCAGCCAGGGGGACGGGGGTTTTTACGAGCAGTACTTC. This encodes CASSQGDGGFYEQYF.

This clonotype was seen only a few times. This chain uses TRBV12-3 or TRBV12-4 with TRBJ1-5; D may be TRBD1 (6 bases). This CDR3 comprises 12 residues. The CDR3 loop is CAGGRSNQPQHF. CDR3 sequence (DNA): TGTGCGGGGGGCAGGAGCAATCAGCCCCAGCATTTT.

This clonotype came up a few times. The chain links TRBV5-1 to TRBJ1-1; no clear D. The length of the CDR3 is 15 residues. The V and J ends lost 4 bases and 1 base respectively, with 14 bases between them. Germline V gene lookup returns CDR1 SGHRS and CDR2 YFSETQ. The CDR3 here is CASSLQGFGNTEAFF. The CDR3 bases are TGCGCCAGCAGCCTGCAAGGTTTCGGGAACACTGAAGCTTTCTTT.

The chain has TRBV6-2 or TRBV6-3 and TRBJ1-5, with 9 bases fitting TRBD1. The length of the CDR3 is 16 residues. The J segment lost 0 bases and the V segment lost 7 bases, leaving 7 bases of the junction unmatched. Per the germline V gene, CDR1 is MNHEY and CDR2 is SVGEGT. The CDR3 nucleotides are TGTGCCAGCACAAACCGGACAGGGGCTAGCAATCAGCCCCAGCATTTT. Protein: CASTNRTGASNQPQHF.

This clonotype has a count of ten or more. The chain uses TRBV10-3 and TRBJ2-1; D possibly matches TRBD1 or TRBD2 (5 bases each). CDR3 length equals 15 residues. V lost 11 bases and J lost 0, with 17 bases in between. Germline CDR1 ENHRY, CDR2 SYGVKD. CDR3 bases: TGTGCCCTATCTCAGGGACCCAGCTCCTACAATGAGCAGTTCTTC. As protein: CALSQGPSSYNEQFF.

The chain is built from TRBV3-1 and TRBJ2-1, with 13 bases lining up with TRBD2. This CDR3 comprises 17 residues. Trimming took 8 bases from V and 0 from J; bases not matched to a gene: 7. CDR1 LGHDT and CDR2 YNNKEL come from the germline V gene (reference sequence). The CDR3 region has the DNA TGTGCCAGCCGAGGACTAGCGGGAGTGAGCTCCTACAATGAGCAGTTCTTC. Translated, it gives CASRGLAGVSSYNEQFF.

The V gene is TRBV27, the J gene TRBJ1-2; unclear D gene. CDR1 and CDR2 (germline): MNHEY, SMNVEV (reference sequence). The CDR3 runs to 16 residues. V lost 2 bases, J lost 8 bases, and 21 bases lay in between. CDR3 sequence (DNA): TGTGCCAGCAGTTTAAAAGCTGACCCAGGAGGAATCGGCTACACCTTC. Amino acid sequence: CASSLKADPGGIGYTF.

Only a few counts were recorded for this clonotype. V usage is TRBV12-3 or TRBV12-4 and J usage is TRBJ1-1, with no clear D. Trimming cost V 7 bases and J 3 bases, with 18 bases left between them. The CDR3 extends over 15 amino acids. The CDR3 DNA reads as TGTGCCAGCAATAGGGCAGACAACCCCTACACTGAAGCTTTCTTT. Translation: CASNRADNPYTEAFF.

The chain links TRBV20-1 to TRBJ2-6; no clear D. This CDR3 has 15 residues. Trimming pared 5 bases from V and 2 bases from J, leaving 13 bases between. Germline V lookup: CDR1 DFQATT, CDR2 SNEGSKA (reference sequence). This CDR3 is CSAPPTATGANVLTF. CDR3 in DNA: TGCAGTGCTCCTCCCACAGCGACTGGGGCCAACGTCCTGACTTTC.

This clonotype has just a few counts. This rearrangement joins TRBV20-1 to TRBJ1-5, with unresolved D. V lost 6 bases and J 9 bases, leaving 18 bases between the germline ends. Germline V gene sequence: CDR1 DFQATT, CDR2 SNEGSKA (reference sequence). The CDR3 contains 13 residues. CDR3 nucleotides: TGCAGTGCCGCCCCGACCGGGGATGGGCCCCAGCATTTT. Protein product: CSAAPTGDGPQHF.

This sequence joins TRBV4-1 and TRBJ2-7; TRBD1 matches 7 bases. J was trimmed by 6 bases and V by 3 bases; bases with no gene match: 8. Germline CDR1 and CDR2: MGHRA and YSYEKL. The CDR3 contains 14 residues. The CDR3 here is CASSQFQGVAEQYF. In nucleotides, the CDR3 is TGCGCCAGCAGCCAGTTCCAGGGGGTTGCCGAGCAGTACTTC.

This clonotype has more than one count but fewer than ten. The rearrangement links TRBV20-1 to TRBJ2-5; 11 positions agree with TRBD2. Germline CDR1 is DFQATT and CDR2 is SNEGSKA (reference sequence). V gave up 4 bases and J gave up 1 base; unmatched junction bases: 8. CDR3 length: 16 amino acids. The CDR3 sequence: CSAIRLAGFFQETQYF. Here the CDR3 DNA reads TGCAGTGCTATAAGACTAGCGGGGTTTTTCCAAGAGACCCAGTACTTC.

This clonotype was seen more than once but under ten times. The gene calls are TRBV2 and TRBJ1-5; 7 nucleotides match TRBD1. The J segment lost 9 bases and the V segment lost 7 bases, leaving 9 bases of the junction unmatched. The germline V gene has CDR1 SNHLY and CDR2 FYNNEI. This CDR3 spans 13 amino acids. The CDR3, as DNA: TGTGCCAGCACCCTAGGGGGCTACCGGCCCCAGCATTTT. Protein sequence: CASTLGGYRPQHF.